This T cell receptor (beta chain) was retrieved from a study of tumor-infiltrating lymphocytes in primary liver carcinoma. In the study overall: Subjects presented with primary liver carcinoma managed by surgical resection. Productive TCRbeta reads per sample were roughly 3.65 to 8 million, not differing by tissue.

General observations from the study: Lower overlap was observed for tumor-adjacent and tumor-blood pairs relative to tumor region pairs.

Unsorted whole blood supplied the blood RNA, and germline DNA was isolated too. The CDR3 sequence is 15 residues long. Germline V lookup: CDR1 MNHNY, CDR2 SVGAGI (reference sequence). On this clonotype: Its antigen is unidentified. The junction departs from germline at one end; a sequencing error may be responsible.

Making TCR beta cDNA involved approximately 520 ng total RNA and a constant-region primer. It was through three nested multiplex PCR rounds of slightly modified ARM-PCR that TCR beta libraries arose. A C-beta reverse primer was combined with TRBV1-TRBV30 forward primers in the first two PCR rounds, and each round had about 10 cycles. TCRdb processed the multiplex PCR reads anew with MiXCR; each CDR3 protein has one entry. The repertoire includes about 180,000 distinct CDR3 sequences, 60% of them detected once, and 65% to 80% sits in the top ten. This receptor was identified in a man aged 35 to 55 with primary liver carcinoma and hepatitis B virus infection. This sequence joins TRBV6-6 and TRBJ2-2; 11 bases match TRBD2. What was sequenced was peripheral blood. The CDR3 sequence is CVSSTSGGGTGELFF. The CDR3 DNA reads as TGTGTCAGCAGTACTAGCGGGGGAGGGACCGGGGAGCTGTTTTTT.